This T cell receptor (beta chain) stems from a study of OX40 agonist ivuxolimab in advanced cancers. Trimming shortened V by 4 bases and J by 1 base, and 10 bases separated the two germline ends. Germline lookup yields CDR1 SEHNR and CDR2 FQNEAQ (reference sequence). The CDR3 is made up of 14 amino acids. The repertoire was sequenced with immunoSEQ multiplex PCR; TCRdb's copy has only in-frame clones and lacks some. The sample holds more than 80,000 clones, about 89% seen once. The sample consisted of CD4+ or CD8+ T cells sorted from blood, taken in a trial of the OX40 agonist ivuxolimab. This clonotype was sampled from an adult with an advanced solid tumor such as melanoma, head and neck, liver or kidney cancer. The V and J genes are TRBV7-9 and TRBJ1-1; maybe TRBD1 (6 bases). CDR3 sequence: CASSSVTGNTEAFF. The CDR3 DNA reads TGTGCCAGCAGCTCAGTGACAGGGAACACTGAAGCTTTCTTT.